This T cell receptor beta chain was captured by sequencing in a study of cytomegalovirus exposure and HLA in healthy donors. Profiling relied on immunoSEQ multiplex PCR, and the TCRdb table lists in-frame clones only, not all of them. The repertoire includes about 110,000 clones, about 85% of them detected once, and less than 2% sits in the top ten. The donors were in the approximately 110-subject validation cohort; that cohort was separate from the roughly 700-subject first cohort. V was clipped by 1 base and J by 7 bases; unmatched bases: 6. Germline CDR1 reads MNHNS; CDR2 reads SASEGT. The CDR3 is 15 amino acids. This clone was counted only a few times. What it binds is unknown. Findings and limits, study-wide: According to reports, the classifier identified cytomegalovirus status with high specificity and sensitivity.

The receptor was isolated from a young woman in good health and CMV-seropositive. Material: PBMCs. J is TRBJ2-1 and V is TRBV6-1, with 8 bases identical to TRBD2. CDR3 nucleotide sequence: TGTGCCAGCAGTGAAGGAACGGGGGGGCCGAATGAGCAGTTCTTC. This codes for CASSEGTGGPNEQFF.